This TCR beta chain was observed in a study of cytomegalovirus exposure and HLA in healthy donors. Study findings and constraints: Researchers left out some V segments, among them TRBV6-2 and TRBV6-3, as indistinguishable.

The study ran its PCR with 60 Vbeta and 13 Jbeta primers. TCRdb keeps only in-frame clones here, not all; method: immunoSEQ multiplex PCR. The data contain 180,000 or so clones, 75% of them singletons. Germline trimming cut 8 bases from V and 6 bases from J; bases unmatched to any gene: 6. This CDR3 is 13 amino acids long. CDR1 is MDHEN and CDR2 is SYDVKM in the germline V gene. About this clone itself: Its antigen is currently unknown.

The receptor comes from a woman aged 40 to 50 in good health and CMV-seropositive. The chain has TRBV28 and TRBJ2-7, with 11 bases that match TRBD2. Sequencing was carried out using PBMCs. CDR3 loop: CASGLLAGAEQYF. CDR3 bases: TGTGCCAGCGGCTTACTAGCGGGAGCCGAGCAGTACTTC.